The 9 T cell receptor beta chains reported below all come from one sample, sequenced in a study of regulatory dendritic cells for organ transplantation. Some clones are missing from TCRdb's copy, which holds only in-frame ones; the method was immunoSEQ multiplex PCR. The table shows some 19,000 clones, with just under 75% occurring only once. Sequences were obtained from memory CD4+ T cells from blood. Subset specified: CD45RO+ memory T cells. The receptors stem from a human donor in good health.

The genes are TRBV2 and TRBJ1-2; 9 bases are a match to TRBD1. The CDR3 has 13 amino acids. Losses at the gene ends were 4 bases for V and 8 bases for J; bases not matched to a gene: 5. Germline CDR1 SNHLY, CDR2 FYNNEI. CDR3 sequence: CASSAQGASGYTF. The CDR3 nucleotides read TGTGCCAGCAGTGCACAGGGGGCGAGCGGCTACACCTTC.

The J gene is TRBJ1-5, the V gene TRBV5-1, with no clear D. In germline, CDR1 is SGHRS, CDR2 YFSETQ. V lost 0 bases and J 4 bases, leaving 5 bases between the germline ends. CDR3 size: 13 residues. This CDR3 is CASSLAENQPQHF. CDR3 bases: TGCGCCAGCAGCTTGGCCGAGAATCAGCCCCAGCATTTT.

The chain is built from TRBV18 and TRBJ2-7, with TRBD1 matching over 11 bases. Trimming removed 4 bases from V and 2 bases from J; junction bases left unmatched: 7. The CDR3 runs to 16 residues. Germline CDR1 reads KGHSH; CDR2 reads LQKENI. Written as DNA, the CDR3 is TGTGCCAGCTCACTCCAAGGGACAGGGGGTCCCTACGAGCAGTACTTC. Translation: CASSLQGTGGPYEQYF.

V gene TRBV7-3 combines with J gene TRBJ1-1; D perhaps matches TRBD1 (6 bases). Germline values: CDR1 SGHTA, CDR2 FQGTGA. CDR3 length: 13 amino acids. Trimming removed 6 bases at V and 5 bases at J, with 13 bases between. This CDR3 is CASRDGQRTEAFF. As DNA, the CDR3 is TGTGCCAGCAGGGACGGACAGAGAACTGAAGCTTTCTTT.

The chain joins TRBV19 to TRBJ2-3; D gene uncertain. The CDR3 is made up of 14 amino acids. Germline CDR1 LNHDA, CDR2 SQIVND (reference sequence). V gave up 3 bases and J gave up 3 bases, with 10 bases separating them. CDR3 loop: CASSMRTLTDTQYF. The CDR3 DNA sequence: TGTGCCAGTAGTATGAGAACCCTGACAGATACGCAGTATTTT. Complete variable domain (other parts from reference TRBV19 and TRBJ2-3): DGGITQSPKYLFRKEGQNVTLSCEQNLNHDAMYWYRQDPGQGLRLIYYSQIVNDFQKGDIAEGYSVSREKKESFPLTVTSAQKNPTAFYLCASSMRTLTDTQYFGPGTRLTVL.

This clone has more than one count but fewer than ten. The J gene is TRBJ2-1, the V gene TRBV7-8; TRBD2 matches at 10 bases. The V segment lost 4 bases and the J segment 7 bases; nucleotides outside the gene matches: 10. CDR3 length equals 16 residues. CDR1 and CDR2 from the germline V gene are SGHVS and FQNEAQ. DNA for the CDR3: TGTGCCAGCAGCTCCCCCAGCGGGGGGGCAAGGAATGAGCAGTTCTTC. Protein product: CASSSPSGGARNEQFF.

This clone occurred a few times. The chain employs TRBV7-9 and TRBJ2-1; 9 bases agree with TRBD2. Germline V gene data show CDR1 as SEHNR and CDR2 as FQNEAQ (reference sequence). V was pared by 4 bases and J by 12 bases, with 10 bases of the junction left unmatched. There are 14 residues in the CDR3. CDR3 residues: CASSSAGGPTGQFF. For the CDR3, the DNA is TGTGCCAGCAGCTCAGCGGGGGGTCCGACTGGGCAGTTCTTC.

This clone was counted only a few times. The chain has TRBV6-4 and TRBJ2-1; the D gene is possibly TRBD2 (6 bases). Looked up from germline, CDR1 is MRHNA and CDR2 is SNTAGT. The V gene lost 2 bases and the J gene lost 8 bases, with 16 bases spanning the gap. This CDR3 has 15 residues. The CDR3 loop is CASSDPGVGLDEQFF. The CDR3 region has the DNA TGTGCCAGCAGTGACCCGGGGGTTGGATTAGATGAGCAGTTCTTC.

This clone was counted a few times. This chain joins TRBV7-6 and TRBJ1-6; 9 bases are shared with TRBD1. V lost 4 bases to trimming and J lost 10 bases; unmatched junction nucleotides: 11. The CDR3 runs 16 residues. From germline, CDR1 is SGHVS and CDR2 FNYEAQ. DNA of the CDR3: TGTGCCAGCAGCTCGTCACCCGGGACAGGGTTATCACCCCTCCACTTT. This codes for CASSSSPGTGLSPLHF.